What follows describes a single TCR beta chain. The data are from a study of T-cell reconstitution after alpha-beta-depleted transplantation in children. Library preparation (for TCRbeta) was performed with unique molecular identifiers. One entry per CDR3 protein, called by TCRdb with MiXCR from the PCR reads. The table lists 190,000 or so distinct CDR3 sequences, over 5.5% of them singletons. The sample was PBMCs from the stem cell graft donor, taken from the stem cell graft. This receptor was taken from a human donor who donated a stem cell graft to a child with Wiskott-Aldrich syndrome.

CDR3 loop: CASSIVVTGDEPYEQYF. The CDR3 DNA reads TGTGCCAGCAGCATCGTCGTAACAGGGGATGAACCCTACGAGCAGTACTTC. This sequence joins TRBV28 and TRBJ2-7; the match to TRBD1 covers 7 bases. The CDR3 totals 17 residues. The germline CDR1 and CDR2 sequences are MDHEN and SYDVKM. V lost 6 bases and J lost 2; bases outside the gene matches: 16. Supplemented by reference TRBV28 and TRBJ2-7, the full variable domain reads DVKVTQSSRYLVKRTGEKVFLECVQDMDHENMFWYRQDPGLGLRLIYFSYDVKMKEKGDIPEGYSVSREKKERFSLILESASTNQTSMYLCASSIVVTGDEPYEQYFGPGTRLTVT.